The clone carrying this T cell receptor beta chain came up once. V lost 2 bases, J lost 1 base, and 23 bases lay in between. There are 19 residues in the CDR3. Germline V gene sequence: CDR1 LGHDT, CDR2 YNNKEL (reference sequence). These data come from a study of CD8 T cells in Susac syndrome. Random hexamers were used to reverse transcribe the RNA input (roughly 0.5 to 1 ug). Using its own MiXCR run on the immunoSEQ multiplex PCR reads, TCRdb lists one record per CDR3 protein. The sample lists 400,000 or so distinct CDR3 sequences, around 85% seen once, with about 0.12% in the top ten. The sequencing input was CD8+ T cells from PBMCs. This receptor was taken from a human donor with multiple sclerosis. The chain employs TRBV3-1 and TRBJ2-5; D gene unclear. CDR3 region: CASSQPYTESRVGQETQYF. The CDR3, as DNA: TGTGCCAGCAGCCAACCTTATACCGAATCTAGGGTGGGCCAAGAGACCCAGTACTTC.